The clone carrying this T cell receptor beta chain has more than one count but fewer than ten. This sample was taken from a study of OX40 agonist ivuxolimab in advanced cancers. Measured with immunoSEQ multiplex PCR; TCRdb has only the in-frame clones, and not every one. The profile covers roughly 67,000 clones, with around 79% appearing a single time and 4.5% to 6% taken by the ten largest. This clonotype was obtained from an adult with an advanced solid tumor such as melanoma, head and neck, liver or kidney cancer. The sample consisted of CD4+ or CD8+ T cells sorted from blood, taken in a trial of the OX40 agonist ivuxolimab.

CDR3 bases: TGTGCCAGCAGTCCGCAGGGGGCGCATGGCTACACCTTC. Residues: CASSPQGAHGYTF. The chain joins TRBV27 to TRBJ1-2; 8 positions match TRBD1. This CDR3 is built from 13 residues. The V segment lost 5 bases and the J segment 6 bases; nucleotides outside the gene matches: 5. The germline V gene encodes CDR1 MNHEY and CDR2 SMNVEV (reference sequence).